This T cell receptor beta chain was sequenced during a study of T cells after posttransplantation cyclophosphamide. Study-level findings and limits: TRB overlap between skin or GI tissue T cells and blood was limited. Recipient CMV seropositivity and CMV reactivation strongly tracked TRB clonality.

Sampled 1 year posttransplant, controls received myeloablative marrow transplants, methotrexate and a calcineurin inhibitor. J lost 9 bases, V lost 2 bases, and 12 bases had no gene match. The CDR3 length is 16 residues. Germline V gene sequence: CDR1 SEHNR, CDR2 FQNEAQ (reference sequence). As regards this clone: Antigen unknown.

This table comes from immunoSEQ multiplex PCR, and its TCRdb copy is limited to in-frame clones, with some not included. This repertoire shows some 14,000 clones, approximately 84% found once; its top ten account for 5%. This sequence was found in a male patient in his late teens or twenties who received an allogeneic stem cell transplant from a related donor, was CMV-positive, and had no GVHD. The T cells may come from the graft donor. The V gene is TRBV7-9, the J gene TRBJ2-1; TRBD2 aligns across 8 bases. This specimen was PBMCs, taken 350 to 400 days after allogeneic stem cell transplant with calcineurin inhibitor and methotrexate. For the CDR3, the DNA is TGTGCCAGCAGCTTATCACTCGCTAGCGGGCGGAGTGAGCAGTTCTTC. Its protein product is CASSLSLASGRSEQFF.